This TCR beta chain appears in the sequencing data of a study of PD-L1 blockade in urothelial cancer. About the study: Blood drawn 3 weeks (second dose) and 6 weeks after treatment start was analyzed.

Time point: pretreatment peripheral blood. Using immunoSEQ multiplex PCR, the repertoire was profiled, and TCRdb retains in-frame clones only, with some absent. The table has approximately 86,000 clones, around 85% seen once; the top ten hold 6.7%. In this sample, this clone turned up once. The specimen was PBMCs, collected around atezolizumab (anti-PD-L1) treatment. This TCR was sampled from a man aged 40-49 years with urothelial cancer.

This CDR3 is CASKLPVSGYNEQFF. In DNA, the CDR3 is TGTGCCAGCAAACTCCCGGTCAGCGGCTACAATGAGCAGTTCTTC. The chain has TRBV5-4 and TRBJ2-1, with D possibly TRBD2 on 5 matching bases. The CDR3 has 15 amino acids. Per germline, CDR1 SGHNT and CDR2 YYREEE (reference sequence). Trimming shortened V by 6 bases and J by 3 bases, and 16 bases separated the two germline ends.